This T cell receptor beta chain was sequenced during a study of blood T cell repertoires in COVID-19. Using immunoSEQ multiplex PCR, the repertoire was profiled, and TCRdb retains in-frame clones only, with some absent. The table includes about 240,000 clones, roughly 88% detected once. Germline CDR1 reads LNHDA; CDR2 reads SQIVND (reference sequence). The CDR3 is 13 amino acids. V was pared by 5 bases and J by 8 bases, with 10 bases between. Sequenced material: peripheral blood. The sequence was collected from a man older than 75 with acute or convalescent COVID-19. V gene TRBV19 combines with J gene TRBJ1-6, with D unresolved. For the CDR3, the DNA is TGTGCCAGTAGTCCGGGTGCGGATTCACCCCTCCACTTT. Protein product: CASSPGADSPLHF.